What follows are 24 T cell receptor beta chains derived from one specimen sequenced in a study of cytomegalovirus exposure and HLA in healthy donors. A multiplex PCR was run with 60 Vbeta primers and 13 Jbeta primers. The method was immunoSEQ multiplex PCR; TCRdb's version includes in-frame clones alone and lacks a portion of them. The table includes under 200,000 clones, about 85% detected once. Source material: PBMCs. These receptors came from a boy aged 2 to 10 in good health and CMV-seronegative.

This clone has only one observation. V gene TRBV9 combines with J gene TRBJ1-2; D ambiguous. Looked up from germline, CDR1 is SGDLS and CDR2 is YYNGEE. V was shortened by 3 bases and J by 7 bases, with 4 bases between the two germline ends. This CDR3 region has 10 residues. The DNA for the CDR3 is TGTGCCAGCAGCGGGCCTGGCTACACCTTC. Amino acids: CASSGPGYTF.

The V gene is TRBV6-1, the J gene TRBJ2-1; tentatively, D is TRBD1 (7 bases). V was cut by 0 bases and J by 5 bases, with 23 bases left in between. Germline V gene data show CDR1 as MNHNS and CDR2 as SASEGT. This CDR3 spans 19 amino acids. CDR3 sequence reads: CASSEAGDSYLASHNEQFF. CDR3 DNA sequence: TGTGCCAGCAGTGAAGCGGGGGACAGCTATCTAGCGAGCCACAATGAGCAGTTCTTC.

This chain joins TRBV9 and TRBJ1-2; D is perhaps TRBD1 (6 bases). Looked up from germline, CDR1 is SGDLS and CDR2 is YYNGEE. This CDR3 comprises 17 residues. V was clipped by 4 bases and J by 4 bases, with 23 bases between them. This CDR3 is CASSPQASGTNSYGYTF. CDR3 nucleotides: TGTGCCAGCAGCCCCCAAGCCTCCGGGACAAACTCCTATGGCTACACCTTC.

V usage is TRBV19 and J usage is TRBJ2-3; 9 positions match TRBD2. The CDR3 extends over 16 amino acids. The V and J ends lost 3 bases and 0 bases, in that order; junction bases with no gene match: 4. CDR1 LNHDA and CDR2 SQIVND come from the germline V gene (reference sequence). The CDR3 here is CASSMSLAGSTDTQYF. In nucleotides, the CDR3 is TGTGCCAGTAGTATGAGCCTAGCGGGAAGCACAGATACGCAGTATTTT.

In nucleotides, the CDR3 is TGCAGCGTTGGAGGCAGGGGGCTAACTGAAGCTTTCTTT. Residues: CSVGGRGLTEAFF. This chain uses TRBV29-1 with TRBJ1-1, with 8 nucleotides matching TRBD1. The CDR3 is made up of 13 amino acids. V shed 4 bases and J 5 bases; nucleotides not matched to a gene: 6. Looked up from germline, CDR1 is SQVTM and CDR2 is ANQGSEA.

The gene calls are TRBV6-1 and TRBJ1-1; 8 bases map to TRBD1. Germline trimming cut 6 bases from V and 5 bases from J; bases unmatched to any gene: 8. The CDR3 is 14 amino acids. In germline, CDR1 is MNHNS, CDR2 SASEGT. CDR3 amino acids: CASRRQGTGTEAFF. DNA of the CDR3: TGTGCCAGCAGAAGACAGGGGACGGGAACTGAAGCTTTCTTT.

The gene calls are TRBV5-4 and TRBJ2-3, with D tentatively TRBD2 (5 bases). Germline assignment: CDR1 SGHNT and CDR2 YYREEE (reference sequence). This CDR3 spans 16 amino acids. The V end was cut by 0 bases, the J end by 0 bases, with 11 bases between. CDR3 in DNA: TGTGCCAGCAGCTTGGCCTCTAGCCCGAGCACAGATACGCAGTATTTT. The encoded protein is CASSLASSPSTDTQYF.

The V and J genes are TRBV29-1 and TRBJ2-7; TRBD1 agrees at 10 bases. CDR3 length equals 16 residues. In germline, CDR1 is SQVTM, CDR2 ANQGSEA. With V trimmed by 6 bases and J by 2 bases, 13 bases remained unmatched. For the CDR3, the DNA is TGCAGCGTCCCGGGACAGGGGAAAGGCTCGACCTACGAGCAGTACTTC. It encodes CSVPGQGKGSTYEQYF.

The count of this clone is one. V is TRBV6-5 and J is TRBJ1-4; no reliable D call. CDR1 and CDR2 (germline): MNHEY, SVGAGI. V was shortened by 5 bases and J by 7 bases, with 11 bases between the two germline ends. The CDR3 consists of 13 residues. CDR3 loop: CASSERLGEKLFF. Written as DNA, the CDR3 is TGTGCCAGCAGTGAGAGGTTAGGTGAAAAACTGTTTTTT.

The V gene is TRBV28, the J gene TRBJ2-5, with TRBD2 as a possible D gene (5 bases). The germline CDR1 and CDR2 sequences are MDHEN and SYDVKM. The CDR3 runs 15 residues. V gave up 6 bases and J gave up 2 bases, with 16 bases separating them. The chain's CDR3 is CASSPPGVGQETQYF. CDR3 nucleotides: TGTGCCAGCAGCCCCCCCGGGGTTGGGCAAGAGACCCAGTACTTC.

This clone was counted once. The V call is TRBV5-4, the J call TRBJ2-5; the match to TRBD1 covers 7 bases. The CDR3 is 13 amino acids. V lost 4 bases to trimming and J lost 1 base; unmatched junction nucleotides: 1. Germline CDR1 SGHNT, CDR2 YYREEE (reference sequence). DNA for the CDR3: TGTGCCAGCAGCCGGGACAGCCAAGAGACCCAGTACTTC. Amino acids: CASSRDSQETQYF.

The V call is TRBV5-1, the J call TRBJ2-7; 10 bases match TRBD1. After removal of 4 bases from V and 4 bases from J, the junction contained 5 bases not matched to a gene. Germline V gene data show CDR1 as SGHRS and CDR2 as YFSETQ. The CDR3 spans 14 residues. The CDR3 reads CASSEGQGSYEQYF. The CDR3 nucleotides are TGCGCCAGCAGCGAGGGACAGGGGTCGTACGAGCAGTACTTC. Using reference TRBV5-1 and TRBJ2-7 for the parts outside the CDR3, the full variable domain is KAGVTQTPRYLIKTRGQQVTLSCSPISGHRSVSWYQQTPGQGLQFLFEYFSETQRNKGNFPGRFSGRQFSNSRSEMNVSTLELGDSALYLCASSEGQGSYEQYFGPGTRLTVT.

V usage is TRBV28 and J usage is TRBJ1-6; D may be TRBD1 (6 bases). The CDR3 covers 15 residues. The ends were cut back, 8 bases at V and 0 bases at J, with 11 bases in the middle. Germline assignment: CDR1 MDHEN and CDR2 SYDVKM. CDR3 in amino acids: CASRQEDSYNSPLHF. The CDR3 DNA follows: TGTGCCAGCCGACAGGAAGACTCCTATAATTCACCCCTCCACTTT.

CDR3 nucleotide sequence: TGTGCCAGCAGCTTCACAGGGGGCTTAACGTATGGCTACACCTTC. Translation gives CASSFTGGLTYGYTF. This chain connects TRBV11-2 to TRBJ1-2, with 9 bases lining up with TRBD1. Germline CDR1 is SGHAT and CDR2 is FQNNGV. Trimming at V came to 3 bases and at J to 5 bases, leaving 7 bases not matched to a gene. The CDR3 is 15 amino acids. The variable domain in full, completed from reference TRBV11-2 and TRBJ1-2, reads EAGVAQSPRYKIIEKRQSVAFWCNPISGHATLYWYQQILGQGPKLLIQFQNNGVVDDSQLPKDRFSAERLKGVDSTLKIQPAKLEDSAVYLCASSFTGGLTYGYTFGSGTRLTVV.

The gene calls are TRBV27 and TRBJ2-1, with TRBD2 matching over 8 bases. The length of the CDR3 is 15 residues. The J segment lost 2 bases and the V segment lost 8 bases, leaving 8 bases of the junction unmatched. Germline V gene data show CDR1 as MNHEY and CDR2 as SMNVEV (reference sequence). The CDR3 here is CASVSRGGPYNEQFF. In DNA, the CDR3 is TGTGCCAGCGTCTCTCGCGGGGGGCCCTACAATGAGCAGTTCTTC.

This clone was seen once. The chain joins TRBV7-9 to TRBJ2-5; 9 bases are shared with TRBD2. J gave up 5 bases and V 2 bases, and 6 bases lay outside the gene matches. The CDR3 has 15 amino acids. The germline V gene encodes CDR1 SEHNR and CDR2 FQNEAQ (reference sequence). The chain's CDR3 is CASSLFSGGWETQYF. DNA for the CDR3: TGTGCCAGCAGCTTATTTAGCGGGGGATGGGAGACCCAGTACTTC.

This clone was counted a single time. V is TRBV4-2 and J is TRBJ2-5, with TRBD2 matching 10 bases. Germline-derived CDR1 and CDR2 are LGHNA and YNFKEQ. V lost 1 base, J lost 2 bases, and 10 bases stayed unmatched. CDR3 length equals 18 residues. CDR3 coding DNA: TGTGCCAGCAGCCAAGTGACCAGCGGGGGGGACCGGCAAGAGACCCAGTACTTC. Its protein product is CASSQVTSGGDRQETQYF.

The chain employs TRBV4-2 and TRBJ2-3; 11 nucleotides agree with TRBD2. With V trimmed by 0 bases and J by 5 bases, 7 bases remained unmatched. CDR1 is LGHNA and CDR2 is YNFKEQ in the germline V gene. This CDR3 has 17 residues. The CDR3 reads CASSQESSGGNLDTQYF. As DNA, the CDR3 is TGTGCCAGCAGCCAAGAGTCTAGCGGGGGGAATTTAGATACGCAGTATTTT.

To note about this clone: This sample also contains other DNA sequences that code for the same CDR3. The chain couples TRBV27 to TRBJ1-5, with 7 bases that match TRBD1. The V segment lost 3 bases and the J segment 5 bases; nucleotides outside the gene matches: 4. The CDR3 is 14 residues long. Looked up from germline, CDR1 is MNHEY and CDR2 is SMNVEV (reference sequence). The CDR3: CASSFSGGYQPQHF. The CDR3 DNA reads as TGTGCCAGCAGTTTTTCAGGGGGTTATCAGCCCCAGCATTTT.

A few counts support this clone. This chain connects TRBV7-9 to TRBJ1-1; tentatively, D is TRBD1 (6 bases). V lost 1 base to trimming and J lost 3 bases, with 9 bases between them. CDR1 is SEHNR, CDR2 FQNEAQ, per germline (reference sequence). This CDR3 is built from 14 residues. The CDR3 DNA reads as TGTGCCAGCAGCTTAGAGGCAGGGGACACTGAAGCTTTCTTT. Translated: CASSLEAGDTEAFF.

CDR3 sequence reads: CASSQLDTISPLHF. DNA of the CDR3: TGCGCCAGCAGCCAACTGGACACGATTTCACCCCTCCACTTT. The V call is TRBV4-1, the J call TRBJ1-6; D possibly corresponds to TRBD1 (5 bases). Germline V gene lookup returns CDR1 MGHRA and CDR2 YSYEKL. This CDR3 comprises 14 residues. V shed 2 bases and J shed 9 bases, with 11 bases lying between them.

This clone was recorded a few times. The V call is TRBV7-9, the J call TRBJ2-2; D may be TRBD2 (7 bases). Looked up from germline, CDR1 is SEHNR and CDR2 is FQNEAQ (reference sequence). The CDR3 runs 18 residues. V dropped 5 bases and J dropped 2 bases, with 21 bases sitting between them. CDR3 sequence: CASSLPAGGGLNTGELFF. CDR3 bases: TGTGCCAGCAGCCTTCCGGCTGGGGGGGGCCTCAACACCGGGGAGCTGTTTTTT.

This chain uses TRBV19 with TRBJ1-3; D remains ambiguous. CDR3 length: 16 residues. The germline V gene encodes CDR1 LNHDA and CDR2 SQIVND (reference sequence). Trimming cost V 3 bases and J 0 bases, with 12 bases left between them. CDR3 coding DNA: TGTGCCAGTAGTATTTTAAGGAGCCTCTCTGGAAACACCATATATTTT. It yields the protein CASSILRSLSGNTIYF.

CDR3 protein: CASSSRTPYGYTF. CDR3 nucleotide sequence: TGTGCCAGCAGCTCAAGGACACCCTATGGCTACACCTTC. The J gene is TRBJ1-2, the V gene TRBV9, with D possibly being TRBD1 (5 bases). V was trimmed by 4 bases and J by 4 bases, leaving 11 bases between them. There are 13 residues in the CDR3. The V gene's germline CDR1 is SGDLS and CDR2 YYNGEE.